This T cell receptor (beta chain) was sequenced in a study of blood T cell repertoires in COVID-19. Study-level information: From the United States, Italy and Spain came samples of acute and convalescent COVID-19. The cDNA or gDNA used as material had been derived from T cells, B-cell-depleted T cells, or PBMCs.

Profiled with immunoSEQ multiplex PCR; TCRdb holds only in-frame clones, not every one. The table has more than 110,000 clones, less than 80% seen once; the top ten hold over 4%. This CDR3 contains 15 residues. Trimming removed 2 bases from V and 3 bases from J; junction bases left unmatched: 3. The germline CDR1 and CDR2 sequences are LGHNA and YNFKEQ. The gene calls are TRBV4-2 and TRBJ2-3, with 9 bases that match TRBD1. This receptor was identified in an elderly woman with active or convalescent COVID-19. The sequenced sample was peripheral blood. CDR3 DNA: TGTGCCAGCAGCCAATCCGGACAGGGGACAGATACGCAGTATTTT. It yields the protein CASSQSGQGTDTQYF.